A single sample is the source of the 4 T cell receptor beta chains below, sequenced in a study of cytomegalovirus exposure and HLA in healthy donors. The table came from immunoSEQ multiplex PCR; TCRdb's copy has only in-frame clones and leaves some out. The sample records fewer than 350,000 clones, over 75% being singletons. Sequencing used PBMCs. These receptors were collected from a woman in her late teens or twenties in good health and CMV-seronegative.

The CDR3 DNA sequence: TGTGCCAGCAGATCCCCGGGACAGGCCAACTATGGCTACACCTTC. Its protein product is CASRSPGQANYGYTF. V and J are TRBV9 and TRBJ1-2; TRBD1 matches 8 bases. J lost 2 bases, V lost 5 bases, and 8 bases had no gene match. This CDR3 has 15 amino acids. CDR1 and CDR2 from the germline V gene are SGDLS and YYNGEE. Full variable domain (missing parts from reference TRBV9 and TRBJ1-2): DSGVTQTPKHLITATGQRVTLRCSPRSGDLSVYWYQQSLDQGLQFLIQYYNGEERAKGNILERFSAQQFPDLHSELNLSSLELGDSALYFCASRSPGQANYGYTFGSGTRLTVV.

The rearrangement uses TRBV6-5 and TRBJ2-7; D gene ambiguous. Trimming left V 6 bases short and J 5 bases short, with 8 bases between. Germline V gene sequence: CDR1 MNHEY, CDR2 SVGAGI. The CDR3 covers 11 residues. CDR3 nucleotide sequence: TGTGCCAGCAGGATAGCCCACGAGCAGTACTTC. Its protein is CASRIAHEQYF.

The chain couples TRBV9 to TRBJ2-7, with 7 positions matching TRBD2. Trimming removed 4 bases from V and 3 bases from J; junction bases left unmatched: 10. Germline assignment: CDR1 SGDLS and CDR2 YYNGEE. The CDR3 runs to 15 residues. CDR3 amino acids: CASSPRIAGLYEQYF. The CDR3 DNA follows: TGTGCCAGCAGCCCCCGGATAGCGGGCCTCTACGAGCAGTACTTC.

This clone was seen at least ten times. The rearrangement uses TRBV5-4 and TRBJ2-2; TRBD1 might be the D (6 bases). The CDR3 length is 14 residues. Germline lookup yields CDR1 SGHNT and CDR2 YYREEE (reference sequence). Trimming removed 3 bases from V and 7 bases from J, with 13 bases in between. CDR3 sequence: CASSSHRVSGELFF. CDR3 nucleotides: TGTGCCAGCAGCTCGCACAGGGTCAGCGGGGAGCTGTTTTTT.